Listed below are T cell receptor beta chains from one sample, sequenced in a study of blood T cell repertoires in COVID-19. Some clones are missing from TCRdb's copy, which holds only in-frame ones; the method was immunoSEQ multiplex PCR. The sample gives about 220,000 clones, roughly four fifths of which show up once; around 3.5% is in the top ten. The material sequenced was PBMCs or T cells enriched from blood (not recorded which). The receptors here all came from a woman in her 40s who had been exposed to COVID-19. The CDR3 runs from the conserved cysteine through the conserved F or W. D genes are given only for firm matches. Where a row states a size, it is once, few, many or the class of an expanded clone; other rows omit it.

j_call v_call clone_size d_call cdr3_aa cdr3_nt
TRBJ2-7 TRBV7-9 - TRBD1 CASSLPTTGTGAYEQYF TGTGCCAGCAGCTTACCCACTACCGGGACAGGGGCCTACGAGCAGTACTTC
TRBJ2-1 TRBV12-3/TRBV12-4 - - CASSSFHEQFF TGTGCCAGCAGTTCCTTCCATGAGCAGTTCTTC
TRBJ2-1 TRBV7-2 - TRBD1 CASSLTRDRVNEQFF TGTGCCAGCAGTCTCACTCGGGACAGGGTCAATGAGCAGTTCTTC
TRBJ2-5 TRBV5-1 once - CASSPDPGQQETQYF TGCGCCAGCAGCCCGGACCCAGGACAGCAAGAGACCCAGTACTTC
TRBJ1-2 TRBV6-5 - - CASRYPTGTYGYTF TGTGCCAGCAGATACCCGACAGGTACCTATGGCTACACCTTC
TRBJ1-2 TRBV7-9 - TRBD1 CASSFGQGNYGYTF TGTGCCAGCAGCTTCGGACAGGGCAACTATGGCTACACCTTC
TRBJ2-7 TRBV10-3 - TRBD1 CAIRPDRGREQYF TGTGCCATCAGGCCAGACAGGGGCCGAGAGCAGTACTTC
TRBJ2-3 TRBV5-1 once TRBD1 CASSLRQGDTDTQYF TGCGCCAGCAGCTTGAGACAGGGAGACACAGATACGCAGTATTTT
TRBJ1-3 TRBV10-1 - TRBD1 CASSINRDRGLDTIYF TGCGCCAGCAGTATAAACCGGGACAGGGGGCTTGACACCATATATTTT
TRBJ1-1 TRBV5-1 - - CASSFFGAEAFF TGCGCCAGCAGCTTTTTTGGAGCTGAAGCTTTCTTT
TRBJ2-2 TRBV10-3 once - CAISEGGNANTGELFF TGTGCCATCAGTGAGGGGGGCAACGCGAACACCGGGGAGCTGTTTTTT
TRBJ2-3 TRBV7-3 - TRBD1 CASSLGQGVPSTDTQYF TGTGCCAGCAGCTTAGGACAGGGGGTCCCCAGCACAGATACGCAGTATTTT
TRBJ2-2 TRBV2 - - CASSEDSQLNTGELFF TGTGCCAGCAGTGAGGACAGCCAACTAAACACCGGGGAGCTGTTTTTT
TRBJ2-2 TRBV24-1 once - CATSDQFTGELFF TGTGCCACCAGTGATCAGTTCACCGGGGAGCTGTTTTTT
TRBJ2-7 TRBV6-5 - TRBD2 CASRPTSGGAYEQYF TGTGCCAGCAGACCGACTAGCGGGGGAGCCTACGAGCAGTACTTC
TRBJ2-7 TRBV7-2 few TRBD2 CASSLGLAGDDEQYF TGTGCCAGCAGCTTAGGGCTAGCGGGAGACGACGAGCAGTACTTC
TRBJ2-7 TRBV13 - - CASTSTQVLPSYEQYF TGTGCCAGCACCTCAACGCAGGTTCTCCCTTCCTACGAGCAGTACTTC
TRBJ1-5 TRBV4-1 - - CASSQDAVWHQPQHF TGCGCCAGCAGCCAAGATGCCGTGTGGCATCAGCCCCAGCATTTT
TRBJ1-2 TRBV9 once - CASTLGGGDYGYTF TGTGCCAGCACCCTAGGGGGGGGCGACTATGGCTACACCTTC
TRBJ2-1 TRBV7-2 - TRBD2 CASSLRLAGQRAHNEQFF TGTGCCAGCAGCTTACGACTAGCGGGGCAACGCGCGCACAATGAGCAGTTCTTC
TRBJ1-6 TRBV7-9 - - CASSNVKRTRDSPLHF TGTGCCAGCAGCAACGTTAAGAGGACTAGGGATTCACCCCTCCACTTT
TRBJ2-3 TRBV19 - TRBD2 CASSMSGGGVGYF TGTGCCAGTAGTATGAGCGGGGGGGGCGTTGGGTATTTT
TRBJ2-1 TRBV6-5 - - CASSRQAGAGGEQFF TGTGCCAGCAGTCGCCAAGCGGGGGCAGGGGGTGAGCAGTTCTTC
TRBJ1-1 TRBV30 - - CAWSLTGTEAFF TGTGCCTGGAGTTTAACCGGGACTGAAGCTTTCTTT
TRBJ1-6 TRBV4-3 - - CASSPRTDYNSPLHF TGCGCCAGCAGCCCACGGACAGACTATAATTCACCCCTCCACTTT
TRBJ2-7 TRBV6-2/TRBV6-3 - TRBD1 CASSYETGAYEQYF TGTGCCAGCAGTTATGAGACAGGGGCCTACGAGCAGTACTTC
TRBJ1-5 TRBV27 - - CASSFLSGQPQHF TGTGCCAGCAGTTTCCTCTCGGGTCAGCCCCAGCATTTT
TRBJ1-5 TRBV19 - TRBD1 CASSRGTGPLRGNQPQHF TGTGCCAGTAGTAGAGGGACAGGGCCTCTTAGGGGCAATCAGCCCCAGCATTTT
TRBJ1-2 TRBV7-3 - - CASSPKAGNYGYTF TGTGCCAGCAGCCCCAAGGCAGGGAACTATGGCTACACCTTC
TRBJ2-4 TRBV7-2 - TRBD1 CASSPTPRQGTEAKNIQYF TGTGCCAGCAGCCCAACCCCTAGACAGGGCACGGAAGCCAAAAACATTCAGTACTTC
TRBJ1-4 TRBV7-2 - - CASSPGGGGVNEKLFF TGTGCCAGCAGCCCGGGTGGGGGAGGGGTTAATGAAAAACTGTTTTTT
TRBJ1-5 TRBV28 - - CASSLGGGDGYSNQPQHF TGTGCCAGCAGTTTAGGCGGGGGTGACGGGTATAGCAATCAGCCCCAGCATTTT
TRBJ1-6 TRBV12-5 few TRBD1 CASGWTGSSYNSPLHF TGTGCTAGTGGATGGACAGGGTCCTCCTATAATTCACCCCTCCACTTT
TRBJ2-3 TRBV7-9 - - CASSPRGTITDTQYF TGTGCCAGCAGCCCCCGGGGGACCATCACAGATACGCAGTATTTT
TRBJ1-2 TRBV27 - - CASSFQGNYGYTF TGTGCCAGCAGTTTTCAGGGGAACTATGGCTACACCTTC
TRBJ1-5 TRBV30 few - CAWSSGMEPQHF TGTGCCTGGAGTTCCGGGATGGAGCCCCAGCATTTT
TRBJ2-7 TRBV28 - - CASTRGYEQYF TGTGCCAGCACTAGGGGCTACGAGCAGTACTTC
TRBJ1-1 TRBV6-5 - - CASRFMNTEAFF TGTGCCAGCAGATTTATGAACACTGAAGCTTTCTTT
TRBJ2-3 TRBV5-1 - - CASSVQTGTDTQYF TGCGCCAGCAGCGTGCAAACAGGGACAGATACGCAGTATTTT
TRBJ1-1 TRBV7-3 - - CASSSLGGPNTEAFF TGTGCCAGCAGCTCCCTCGGCGGGCCGAACACTGAAGCTTTCTTT
TRBJ2-3 TRBV5-1 - TRBD2 CASSLTSGGSTDTQYF TGCGCCAGCAGCTTGACCAGCGGGGGGAGCACAGATACGCAGTATTTT
TRBJ2-2 TRBV3-1/TRBV3-2 - TRBD1 CATTGGDLAGELFF TGTGCCACAACAGGGGGCGATTTGGCCGGGGAGCTGTTTTTT
TRBJ1-4 TRBV7-2 - - CASSLVGRGGAANEKLFF TGTGCCAGCAGCTTAGTCGGCAGAGGGGGGGCGGCTAATGAAAAACTGTTTTTT
TRBJ2-7 TRBV5-1 - - CASSLESSTGEQYF TGCGCCAGCAGCTTGGAAAGTAGCACAGGCGAGCAGTACTTC
TRBJ1-2 TRBV11-1 - - CASSQGGPTGHGYTF TGTGCCAGCAGCCAGGGAGGACCGACCGGACATGGCTACACCTTC
TRBJ1-2 TRBV19 - - CASSTSTGYGVGYTF TGTGCCAGTAGTACCTCGACGGGATACGGGGTTGGCTACACCTTC
TRBJ2-5 TRBV7-3 - TRBD1 CASSWGRGRQETQYF TGTGCCAGCAGCTGGGGCAGGGGGCGGCAAGAGACCCAGTACTTC
TRBJ2-2 TRBV28 once - CASSLPDTGELFF TGTGCCAGCAGTTTGCCAGACACCGGGGAGCTGTTTTTT
TRBJ1-6 TRBV27 - - CASSLGVGTPLHF TGTGCCAGCAGTTTAGGGGTCGGGACACCCCTCCACTTT
TRBJ1-4 TRBV6-5 - - CASSFTQEKLFF TGTGCCAGCAGTTTTACACAGGAAAAACTGTTTTTT
TRBJ2-5 TRBV7-2 - TRBD2 CASSPGLSSETQYF TGTGCCAGCAGCCCGGGACTATCCTCGGAGACCCAGTACTTC
TRBJ1-4 TRBV7-6 - TRBD1 CASSHGTDVNEKLFF TGTGCCAGCAGCCACGGGACAGACGTTAATGAAAAACTGTTTTTT
TRBJ2-1 TRBV14 few TRBD2 CASSQDWLAGGGEQFF TGTGCCAGCAGCCAAGATTGGCTAGCGGGGGGAGGTGAGCAGTTCTTC
TRBJ2-2 TRBV5-6 - TRBD2 CASQRGGGNTGELFF TGTGCCAGCCAGCGGGGTGGGGGGAACACCGGGGAGCTGTTTTTT
TRBJ1-5 TRBV7-2 few TRBD1 CASSLATGSNQPQHF TGTGCCAGCAGCTTAGCGACAGGGAGCAATCAGCCCCAGCATTTT
TRBJ1-1 TRBV5-6 - - CASSPRGGWDMNTEAFF TGTGCCAGCAGCCCCCGCGGGGGCTGGGACATGAACACTGAAGCTTTCTTT